The clone carrying this TCR beta chain was counted a few times. Its antigen is unidentified. These data originate in a study of T cells after yellow fever vaccination. A 5'RACE template-switching step, the method used to make TCR cDNA, added a universal primer site and UMIs. TCRdb processed the 5' RACE reads anew with MiXCR; each CDR3 protein has one entry. There are approximately 250,000 distinct CDR3 sequences in the sample; roughly 6.8% occur only once, and approximately 0.99% lies in the top ten. The CDR3 runs to 12 residues. V lost 4 bases to trimming and J lost 5 bases, with 8 bases between them. CDR1 is SGHRS, CDR2 YFSETQ, per germline. General observations from the study: FACS-sorted repertoires could contain abundant clonotypes contaminating from the bulk population. Reappearance after the booster was observed for most primary-vaccination clones (around 96% CD4, roughly 90% CD8). Peaking on day 5 versus 15, the secondary response was faster but weaker.

This TCR derives from a man aged 30-40 years who received the YFV17D yellow fever vaccine. The source material was CD4+ T cells sorted from PBMCs, sampled on the day of the yellow fever booster vaccination. V and J are TRBV5-1 and TRBJ2-3; TRBD1 is a possible D gene (6 bases). The CDR3 protein is CASSKGQDTQYF. The CDR3 DNA follows: TGCGCCAGCAGCAAGGGACAAGATACGCAGTATTTT.